This T cell receptor beta chain stems from a study of beta chain features in type 1 diabetes. Whole-study context: Sorted cells, 90 million to 120 million in number, were examined across all samples. Notes on the study in general: These data did not resolve whether HLA type affects TCRB rearrangement. PCR could preferentially amplify shorter templates, alike in patients and controls. Within the patient group, naive, central memory and Treg TCRB repertoires appeared more similar to each other than within healthy donors.

The whole isolated RNA underwent reverse transcription, so sequencing captured expressed TCRB transcripts. TCRdb keeps only in-frame clones here, not all; method: immunoSEQ multiplex PCR. In the table there are roughly 230,000 clones, 9% to 10% of which are singletons. V gave up 0 bases and J gave up 4 bases, with 15 bases separating them. The CDR3 has 15 residues. CDR1 and CDR2 (germline): GTSNPN, SVGIG (reference sequence). In the case of this clone: Antigen unknown.

The receptor was isolated from a woman aged 18-29 years in good health. Specimen: naive CD4+ T cells from blood. This chain joins TRBV30 and TRBJ2-5, with D possibly TRBD1 on 5 matching bases. CDR3: CAWSVRWGGGETQYF. For the CDR3, the DNA is TGTGCCTGGAGTGTGCGATGGGGCGGCGGAGAGACCCAGTACTTC. The whole variable domain, filled in from reference TRBV30 and TRBJ2-5, reads SQTIHQWPATLVQPVGSPLSLECTVEGTSNPNLYWYRQAAGRGLQLLFYSVGIGQISSEVPQNLSASRPQDRQFILSSKKLLLSDSGFYLCAWSVRWGGGETQYFGPGTRLLVL.